Listed here are 24 T cell receptor beta chains from one sample, sequenced in a study of blood T cell repertoires in COVID-19. The data were produced by immunoSEQ multiplex PCR, yet TCRdb's version contains in-frame clones alone and is incomplete. Among roughly 220,000 clones listed, around 84% were seen once. The specimen sequenced was peripheral blood. The source is a man in his fifties or sixties who had recovered from COVID-19.

V usage is TRBV28 and J usage is TRBJ1-2; D is ambiguous. Germline V gene data show CDR1 as MDHEN and CDR2 as SYDVKM. This CDR3 region has 13 residues. Trimming removed 7 bases from V and 3 bases from J, with 12 bases in between. CDR3 DNA: TGTGCCAGCACCCCCCAGTTGGACTATGGCTACACCTTC. Translated: CASTPQLDYGYTF.

To note about this clone: One end of the junction varies from germline; a read error may be responsible. The genes are TRBV5-4 and TRBJ1-4; D not certain. Germline CDR1 SGHNT, CDR2 YYREEE (reference sequence). The CDR3 has 14 amino acids. The CDR3 sequence: CASSLERTSEKLFF. DNA for the CDR3: TGTGCCAGCAGCTTGGAGAGGACTAGTGAAAAACTGTTTTTT.

The chain uses TRBV7-2 and TRBJ2-7, with TRBD2 as a possible D gene (5 bases). The germline V gene encodes CDR1 SGHTA and CDR2 FQGNSA. Between the trimmed V and J ends, which lost 7 bases and 6 bases, there was a span of 10 bases. This CDR3 is 11 amino acids long. The CDR3 DNA reads TGTGCCAGCATATTCCGGGGCGAGCAGTACTTC. Protein sequence: CASIFRGEQYF. Full variable domain (outside the CDR3, taken from reference TRBV7-2 and TRBJ2-7): GAGVSQSPSNKVTEKGKDVELRCDPISGHTALYWYRQSLGQGLEFLIYFQGNSAPDKSGLPSDRFSAERTGGSVSTLTIQRTQQEDSAVYLCASIFRGEQYFGPGTRLTVT.

In DNA form, the CDR3 reads TGTGCCAGCAGCTCAACACTTAGCGGGAGGGCCCGGGACGAGCAGTACTTC. It translates to CASSSTLSGRARDEQYF. The V call is TRBV7-2, the J call TRBJ2-7; 11 bases agree with TRBD2. The CDR3 consists of 17 residues. The trim removed 4 bases at V and 5 bases at J, leaving 13 bases unmatched. Germline CDR1 is SGHTA and CDR2 is FQGNSA.

The chain recombines TRBV6-2 or TRBV6-3 with TRBJ2-1; D might be TRBD2 (7 bases). The CDR3 loop spans 15 amino acids. Germline loops: CDR1 MNHEY, CDR2 SVGEGT. V lost 2 bases and J lost 4, with 12 bases in between. The CDR3 reads CASSYRGAGYNEQFF. The CDR3 DNA is TGTGCCAGCAGTTACCGGGGGGCTGGGTACAATGAGCAGTTCTTC.

CDR3 sequence: CASSLSSGSGYEQYF. In DNA form, the CDR3 reads TGTGCCAGCAGCTTGAGTAGCGGGAGCGGATACGAGCAGTACTTC. The chain uses TRBV5-8 and TRBJ2-7; 9 nucleotides line up with TRBD2. CDR1 and CDR2 (germline): SGHTS, YDEGEE. The CDR3 loop spans 15 amino acids. The J segment lost 4 bases and the V segment lost 1 base, leaving 6 bases of the junction unmatched.

The genes are TRBV5-1 and TRBJ2-1, with TRBD2 matching 7 bases. The CDR3 is made up of 16 amino acids. Trimming took 1 base from V and 8 from J; bases not matched to a gene: 12. Looked up from germline, CDR1 is SGHRS and CDR2 is YFSETQ. CDR3: CASSLQGGTTGDEQFF. CDR3 DNA sequence: TGCGCCAGCAGCTTGCAAGGCGGGACTACCGGGGATGAGCAGTTCTTC.

V and J are TRBV25-1 and TRBJ2-5, with D perhaps matching TRBD2 (7 bases). Trimming took off 1 base at V and 1 base at J, with 10 bases between the two ends. The CDR3 covers 15 residues. The V gene's germline CDR1 is MGHDK and CDR2 SYGVNS. This chain's CDR3 is CASSEWGGTQETQYF. CDR3 in DNA: TGTGCCAGCAGTGAATGGGGGGGCACCCAAGAGACCCAGTACTTC. The full variable domain, with the rest looked up from reference TRBV25-1 and TRBJ2-5, is EADIYQTPRYLVIGTGKKITLECSQTMGHDKMYWYQQDPGMELHLIHYSYGVNSTEKGDLSSESTVSRIRTEHFPLTLESARPSHTSQYLCASSEWGGTQETQYFGPGTRLLVL.

This clone has a single count. The rearrangement uses TRBV7-2 and TRBJ2-7, with D perhaps matching TRBD1 (6 bases). In germline, CDR1 is SGHTA, CDR2 FQGNSA. The CDR3 totals 15 residues. Between the trimmed V and J ends, which lost 5 bases and 2 bases, there was a span of 16 bases. CDR3 protein: CASSLNRDFAYEQYF. The CDR3 DNA is TGTGCCAGCAGCCTCAACAGGGATTTCGCCTACGAGCAGTACTTC.

V is TRBV18 and J is TRBJ2-2; 8 nucleotides line up with TRBD1. There are 18 residues in the CDR3. In germline, CDR1 is KGHSH, CDR2 LQKENI. The trim removed 2 bases at V and 3 bases at J, leaving 11 bases unmatched. CDR3 DNA sequence: TGTGCCAGCTCACCAAAAACCGGGACGGACAGGGACACCGGGGAGCTGTTTTTT. This encodes CASSPKTGTDRDTGELFF.

The chain has TRBV4-1 and TRBJ2-7; tentative D call: TRBD1 (6 bases). CDR1 and CDR2 (germline): MGHRA, YSYEKL. This CDR3 is 15 amino acids long. The V and J ends lost 1 base and 5 bases respectively, with 15 bases between them. The CDR3 sequence: CASSQVEGEMDEQYF. The CDR3 region has the DNA TGCGCCAGCAGCCAAGTAGAGGGGGAAATGGACGAGCAGTACTTC.

This clone appeared a single time. The genes are TRBV6-2 or TRBV6-3 and TRBJ2-2; 7 bases are a match to TRBD1. The V and J ends lost 2 bases and 0 bases, in that order; junction bases with no gene match: 12. Germline lookup yields CDR1 MNHEY and CDR2 SVGEGT. This CDR3 has 19 residues. CDR3 sequence: CASSYPLTQGPANTGELFF. In DNA form, the CDR3 reads TGTGCCAGCAGTTACCCACTCACACAGGGGCCGGCGAACACCGGGGAGCTGTTTTTT.

With respect to this clone: This same CDR3 is encoded by further DNA sequences in the sample. The V and J genes are TRBV2 and TRBJ1-1, with 8 positions matching TRBD1. This CDR3 is built from 13 residues. Per the germline V gene, CDR1 is SNHLY and CDR2 is FYNNEI. The J segment lost 3 bases and the V segment lost 6 bases, leaving 3 bases of the junction unmatched. Here the CDR3 reads CASRGQGYTEAFF. The CDR3 nucleotides read TGTGCCAGCAGAGGACAGGGTTACACTGAAGCTTTCTTT. The variable domain in full, completed from reference TRBV2 and TRBJ1-1, reads EPEVTQTPSHQVTQMGQEVILRCVPISNHLYFYWYRQILGQKVEFLVSFYNNEISEKSEIFDDQFSVERPDGSNFTLKIRSTKLEDSAMYFCASRGQGYTEAFFGQGTRLTVV.

This rearrangement joins TRBV28 to TRBJ1-3, with a possible D match to TRBD1 (6 bases). Trimming stripped 7 bases from V and 2 bases from J, with 15 bases between. Germline loops: CDR1 MDHEN, CDR2 SYDVKM. The CDR3 consists of 15 residues. The CDR3 spells CASKQGPLAGNTIYF. As DNA, the CDR3 is TGTGCCAGCAAACAGGGTCCCCTGGCTGGAAACACCATATATTTT.

This rearrangement joins TRBV27 to TRBJ2-2; 7 bases match TRBD2. The V and J ends lost 7 bases and 7 bases, in that order; junction bases with no gene match: 12. Looked up from germline, CDR1 is MNHEY and CDR2 is SMNVEV (reference sequence). This CDR3 is built from 15 residues. CDR3 bases: TGTGCCAGCAACTGGGGCGGGAGTTCTGGCGGGGAGCTGTTTTTT. This gives the protein CASNWGGSSGGELFF.

This sequence joins TRBV7-6 and TRBJ2-3; 8 bases map to TRBD2. Per germline, CDR1 SGHVS and CDR2 FNYEAQ. The J segment lost 0 bases and the V segment lost 5 bases, leaving 4 bases of the junction unmatched. The CDR3 spans 15 residues. The CDR3 DNA follows: TGTGCCAGCAGCCCACTAGCGGCTAGCACAGATACGCAGTATTTT. Amino acids: CASSPLAASTDTQYF.

The chain couples TRBV7-8 to TRBJ1-4, with D possibly being TRBD1 (5 bases). Germline V CDR1 and CDR2: SGHVS, FQNEAQ. The CDR3 extends over 12 amino acids. The ends were cut back, 5 bases at V and 11 bases at J, with 12 bases in the middle. The CDR3 spells CASSLGGGKLFF. The CDR3 DNA sequence: TGTGCCAGCAGCCTAGGTGGGGGGAAACTGTTTTTT.

This chain uses TRBV28 with TRBJ2-3; 7 positions match TRBD2. CDR3 length equals 15 residues. Germline V gene sequence: CDR1 MDHEN, CDR2 SYDVKM. J lost 6 bases, V lost 8 bases, and 14 bases had no gene match. CDR3 protein: CASRPTSERSDTQYF. Here the CDR3 DNA reads TGTGCCAGCCGACCTACTAGCGAGAGGTCGGATACGCAGTATTTT.

The sample holds a few counts of this clone. This chain links TRBV23-1 with TRBJ1-6; possibly TRBD1 for D (6 bases). TRBV23-1 belongs to the ORF category, with a function that is uncertain. The CDR3 length is 20 residues. V lost 7 bases, J lost 9 bases, and 34 bases lay in between. CDR3 sequence: CASKSKDNGTLVRLGSPLHF. CDR3 in DNA: TGCGCCAGCAAATCCAAAGACAACGGGACATTGGTTCGCTTAGGTTCACCCCTCCACTTT.

This chain joins TRBV10-2 and TRBJ2-3; 9 nucleotides agree with TRBD1. Unmatched junction bases numbered 4, after V lost 4 bases and J lost 5 bases. CDR3 length: 14 amino acids. Per germline, CDR1 WSHSY and CDR2 SAAADI. The CDR3 DNA is TGCGCCAGCAGTGTACAGGGGGCCATAGATACGCAGTATTTT. Protein: CASSVQGAIDTQYF.

The V and J genes are TRBV7-2 and TRBJ2-2; 8 nucleotides align to TRBD2. The trim removed 4 bases at V and 6 bases at J, leaving 7 bases unmatched. The CDR3 spans 15 residues. The V gene's germline CDR1 is SGHTA and CDR2 FQGNSA. As DNA, the CDR3 is TGTGCCAGCAGCTCCGGGAGGGAGTTGGCCGGGGAGCTGTTTTTT. It codes for CASSSGRELAGELFF.

This clone was counted once. The J gene is TRBJ2-7, the V gene TRBV19; the match to TRBD1 covers 7 bases. There are 14 residues in the CDR3. Germline lookup yields CDR1 LNHDA and CDR2 SQIVND (reference sequence). J was trimmed by 2 bases and V by 5 bases; bases with no gene match: 6. This chain's CDR3 is CASSVGTVAYEQYF. DNA for the CDR3: TGTGCCAGTAGTGTCGGGACAGTGGCCTACGAGCAGTACTTC.

The rearrangement links TRBV27 to TRBJ2-7, with 9 bases aligning to TRBD1. The CDR3 extends over 15 amino acids. In germline, CDR1 is MNHEY, CDR2 SMNVEV (reference sequence). The V segment lost 5 bases and the J segment 1 base; nucleotides outside the gene matches: 6. CDR3 amino acids: CASSNAGTGSYEQYF. CDR3 bases: TGTGCCAGCAGTAACGCCGGGACAGGGTCCTACGAGCAGTACTTC.

The chain couples TRBV7-9 to TRBJ2-5; D gene uncertain. This CDR3 spans 14 amino acids. V was cut by 8 bases and J by 5 bases, with 18 bases left in between. The germline gives CDR1 SEHNR, CDR2 FQNEAQ (reference sequence). CDR3 region: CASLNQAVTETQYF. As DNA, the CDR3 is TGTGCCAGCCTAAACCAGGCTGTGACGGAGACCCAGTACTTC.